This T cell receptor beta chain emerged from a study of blood T cell repertoires in COVID-19. Germline values: CDR1 SGHTS, CDR2 YDEGEE. This CDR3 contains 18 residues. The J segment lost 7 bases and the V segment lost 1 base, leaving 12 bases of the junction unmatched. Assay: immunoSEQ multiplex PCR; the TCRdb copy retains only in-frame clones and omits some. The sample has 310,000 or so clones; around nine tenths are singletons. This clone has only a few counts. Grouping used clinical history reported by participants in a survey and questionnaire. This chain joins TRBV5-8 and TRBJ2-1, with 12 nucleotides matching TRBD2. Sequencing was done on a sample of PBMCs or T cells enriched from blood (not recorded which). The TCR sequence derives from a woman between 25 and 40 years old who had recovered from COVID-19. The CDR3 bases are TGTGCCAGCAGCTTGAGCTTGGCTAGCGGGAGGGGCTTTAATGAGCAGTTCTTC. This sequence encodes CASSLSLASGRGFNEQFF.